The rows below give T cell receptor beta chains drawn from one sample of a study of CXCR3-negative and CXCR3-positive naive CD8 T cells. Each CDR3 protein gets one entry in TCRdb, which reprocessed the 5' RACE reads and gives no DNA. Here the sample table reports several thousand distinct CDR3 sequences. The sequencing sample was made of naive CXCR3- CD8+ T cells from blood. These receptors all come from a human donor in good health. Some clones in this sample may be carry-over from other donors' samples. Both conserved end residues are part of each CDR3. The order of the fields is J gene, clone size, V gene, CDR3 protein. Clone size is not always given. Where it is, it says once, few, many or a class for expanded clones.

J gene: TRBJ1-2; clone size: .; V gene: TRBV29-1; CDR3 protein: CSVEDGVRGYTF
J gene: TRBJ2-3; clone size: .; V gene: TRBV2; CDR3 protein: CASSEARRRALNDTQYF
J gene: TRBJ1-2; clone size: .; V gene: TRBV29-1; CDR3 protein: CSVGEFGQANYGYTF
J gene: TRBJ2-2; clone size: .; V gene: TRBV2; CDR3 protein: CATSDRETGELFF
J gene: TRBJ2-4; clone size: medium-sized; V gene: TRBV12-3/TRBV12-4; CDR3 protein: CASSGAGVPVKNIQYF
J gene: TRBJ2-3; clone size: .; V gene: TRBV6-5; CDR3 protein: CASSYSRERSDTQYF
J gene: TRBJ2-7; clone size: .; V gene: TRBV29-1; CDR3 protein: CSVDKRGDSYEQYF
J gene: TRBJ2-7; clone size: medium-sized; V gene: TRBV29-1; CDR3 protein: CSYNSGPNSYEQYF
J gene: TRBJ2-7; clone size: .; V gene: TRBV6-5; CDR3 protein: CASSRKSGFTYEQYF
J gene: TRBJ1-1; clone size: .; V gene: TRBV11-1; CDR3 protein: CASSLDKLEAFF
J gene: TRBJ2-1; clone size: .; V gene: TRBV28; CDR3 protein: CASSINRYNEQFF
J gene: TRBJ2-3; clone size: .; V gene: TRBV9; CDR3 protein: CASSVAGTGVVDTQYF
J gene: TRBJ2-7; clone size: medium-sized; V gene: TRBV5-1; CDR3 protein: CASSLDSSHEQYF
J gene: TRBJ1-4; clone size: medium-sized; V gene: TRBV7-9; CDR3 protein: CASSFPGQGNNEKLFF